A selection of T cell receptor beta chains follows, all from one sample in a study of blood T cell repertoires in COVID-19. This table comes from immunoSEQ multiplex PCR, and its TCRdb copy is limited to in-frame clones, with some not included. The sample contains 300,000 to 350,000 clones, nearly 90% of which appear only once. What was sequenced was PBMCs or T cells enriched from blood (not recorded which). These receptors all stem from a woman under 30 with acute COVID-19. Both conserved end residues are part of each CDR3. A D gene is named only where the DNA matches it firmly. Size is stated for part of the rows, as once, few or many counts, or as a class when the clone is expanded.

V gene	CDR3 length	D gene	J gene	clone size	CDR3 protein	CDR3 DNA
TRBV28	18	NA	TRBJ2-7	NA	CASSLDLSSQRKAYEQYF	TGTGCCAGCAGTCTGGACCTCTCGTCCCAGCGGAAAGCCTACGAGCAGTACTTC
TRBV28	16	NA	TRBJ1-5	NA	CASSLSHSYSNQPQHF	TGTGCCAGCAGTTTGTCTCACAGCTATAGCAATCAGCCCCAGCATTTT
TRBV6-1	16	TRBD1	TRBJ1-2	NA	CASSDTGTGGIYGYTF	TGTGCCAGCAGTGATACCGGGACAGGGGGCATCTATGGCTACACCTTC
TRBV18	16	NA	TRBJ1-3	few	CASSPQDSGSGNTIYF	TGTGCCAGCTCACCACAGGACTCAGGCTCTGGAAACACCATATATTTT
TRBV6-6	15	NA	TRBJ1-1	once	CASSLLDRDNTEAFF	TGTGCCAGCAGTCTCTTGGACAGAGATAACACTGAAGCTTTCTTT
TRBV19	18	NA	TRBJ2-1	NA	CASSKAGLRVSGHNEQFF	TGTGCCAGTAGTAAGGCAGGGTTACGAGTGTCGGGCCACAATGAGCAGTTCTTC
TRBV19	14	NA	TRBJ1-1	NA	CASRQTDENTEAFF	TGTGCCAGTAGGCAGACAGACGAGAACACTGAAGCTTTCTTT
TRBV21-1	15	NA	TRBJ2-3	NA	CATLGLAETTDTQYF	TGTGCCACCCTTGGACTAGCGGAAACCACAGATACGCAGTATTTT
TRBV5-8	15	NA	TRBJ1-5	NA	CASSLGLNRVQPQHF	TGTGCCAGCAGCTTGGGGTTAAACAGGGTGCAGCCCCAGCATTTT
TRBV6-5	15	TRBD2	TRBJ2-3	NA	CASSWGRVSTDTQYF	TGTGCCAGCAGCTGGGGGAGGGTTAGCACAGATACGCAGTATTTT
TRBV5-1	17	NA	TRBJ1-1	NA	CASSPSWEGDLNTEAFF	TGCGCCAGCAGCCCCTCGTGGGAGGGGGACCTGAACACTGAAGCTTTCTTT
TRBV19	15	TRBD1	TRBJ1-2	NA	CASSPPGTANYGYTF	TGTGCCAGTAGTCCCCCCGGGACAGCTAACTATGGCTACACCTTC
TRBV6-1	15	NA	TRBJ2-1	few	CASSETGVSYNEQFF	TGTGCCAGCAGTGAAACCGGGGTCTCCTACAATGAGCAGTTCTTC
TRBV4-2	13	NA	TRBJ1-1	NA	CASSPGQTTEAFF	TGTGCCAGCAGCCCCGGACAGACCACTGAAGCTTTCTTT
TRBV5-1	17	NA	TRBJ1-4	NA	CASSLEAGSHNNEKLFF	TGCGCCAGCAGCTTGGAAGCAGGGTCCCACAATAATGAAAAACTGTTTTTT
TRBV18	16	NA	TRBJ2-3	NA	CASSPMAGSITDTQYF	TGTGCCAGCTCACCTATGGCGGGGTCGATCACAGATACGCAGTATTTT
TRBV7-9	14	NA	TRBJ2-1	NA	CASSSQRPHNEQFF	TGTGCCAGCAGCTCCCAGCGGCCACACAATGAGCAGTTCTTC
TRBV24-1	15	TRBD2	TRBJ2-3	NA	CATSDIAGATDTQYF	TGTGCCACCAGTGACATAGCGGGAGCCACAGATACGCAGTATTTT
TRBV29-1	14	NA	TRBJ1-5	NA	CSVADSNSNQPQHF	TGCAGCGTTGCCGACAGTAATAGCAATCAGCCCCAGCATTTT
TRBV27	14	NA	TRBJ1-2	NA	CASSLVASAAGYTF	TGTGCCAGCAGTTTAGTGGCATCCGCGGCTGGCTACACCTTC
TRBV28	18	NA	TRBJ1-2	few	CASINHSGFGGTNYGYTF	TGTGCCAGCATCAATCATTCTGGATTCGGGGGGACTAACTATGGCTACACCTTC
TRBV11-3	14	NA	TRBJ2-1	NA	CASSPRDSYNEQFF	TGTGCCAGCAGCCCGCGGGACAGTTACAATGAGCAGTTCTTC
TRBV30	12	NA	TRBJ1-2	NA	CAWSEQGRGYTF	TGTGCCTGGAGTGAACAGGGCCGTGGCTACACCTTC
TRBV2	13	TRBD1	TRBJ1-1	NA	CASSQGGYTEAFF	TGTGCCAGTTCACAGGGGGGATACACTGAAGCTTTCTTT
TRBV19	12	NA	TRBJ1-1	NA	CASKPPRTEAFF	TGTGCCAGTAAACCGCCCCGGACTGAAGCTTTCTTT
TRBV7-2	18	TRBD2	TRBJ2-1	NA	CASSLEVPSGDFYNEQFF	TGTGCCAGCAGCTTAGAAGTCCCTAGCGGAGACTTTTACAATGAGCAGTTCTTC
TRBV10-3	15	NA	TRBJ2-1	NA	CAISGLRSSQNEQFF	TGTGCCATCAGTGGATTAAGGTCTAGCCAAAATGAGCAGTTCTTC
TRBV5-4	12	NA	TRBJ1-5	once	CASSLDNSAQHF	TGTGCCAGCAGCTTAGACAATTCGGCCCAGCATTTT
TRBV5-1	13	NA	TRBJ1-4	few	CASSLAPDEKLFF	TGCGCCAGCAGCTTGGCTCCCGATGAAAAACTGTTTTTT
TRBV5-6	15	NA	TRBJ1-1	NA	CASTTGKRSDTEAFF	TGTGCCAGCACAACAGGGAAAAGATCGGACACTGAAGCTTTCTTT
TRBV1	15	NA	TRBJ2-7	once	CTSSQEREATYEQYF	TGCACCAGCAGCCAAGAGCGGGAGGCTACCTACGAGCAGTACTTC
TRBV19	13	NA	TRBJ1-3	NA	CASTGASGNTIYF	TGTGCCAGTACAGGCGCCTCTGGAAACACCATATATTTT
TRBV10-2	13	NA	TRBJ2-7	NA	CASSDQGPYEQYF	TGCGCCAGCAGTGATCAGGGGCCTTACGAGCAGTACTTC
TRBV19	15	NA	TRBJ2-7	NA	CASSIDHRSTYEQYF	TGTGCCAGTAGTATAGATCACAGGAGTACCTACGAGCAGTACTTC
TRBV28	16	TRBD1	TRBJ1-3	NA	CASSPGTVSSGNTIYF	TGTGCCAGCAGTCCGGGGACAGTGAGCTCTGGAAACACCATATATTTT
TRBV27	18	TRBD1	TRBJ2-7	NA	CASSPISKDRGRSYEQYF	TGTGCCAGCAGTCCTATCTCCAAGGACAGGGGGCGTTCCTACGAGCAGTACTTC
TRBV6-5	15	NA	TRBJ1-3	NA	CASSLRAGTGNTIYF	TGTGCCAGCAGCCTCCGGGCAGGGACTGGAAACACCATATATTTT
TRBV7-9	14	TRBD1	TRBJ1-4	NA	CASSSGGQVEKLFF	TGTGCCAGCAGCTCTGGAGGACAGGTTGAAAAACTGTTTTTT
TRBV11-3	15	NA	TRBJ2-3	once	CASSLGSGVADTQYF	TGTGCCAGCAGCTTAGGGTCCGGAGTGGCGGATACGCAGTATTTT
TRBV29-1	12	TRBD1	TRBJ1-1	NA	CSVATGGTEAFF	TGCAGCGTTGCAACAGGGGGTACTGAAGCTTTCTTT
TRBV6-1	15	TRBD2	TRBJ2-7	NA	CASSEGWTSYNEQYF	TGTGCCAGCAGTGAAGGTTGGACTAGCTACAACGAGCAGTACTTC
TRBV27	18	NA	TRBJ2-6	NA	CARTRVDLRSSGANVLTF	TGTGCCAGAACCCGGGTAGACCTCCGGAGCTCTGGGGCCAACGTCCTGACTTTC
TRBV3-1/TRBV3-2	14	TRBD1	TRBJ1-2	NA	CASSQEGGVGGYTF	TGTGCCAGCAGCCAAGAAGGGGGCGTCGGCGGCTACACCTTC
TRBV14	15	TRBD2	TRBJ2-1	once	CASSSTTSRYNEQFF	TGTGCCAGCAGCTCTACGACTAGCCGCTACAATGAGCAGTTCTTC
TRBV5-1	16	NA	TRBJ1-1	NA	CASSLSVQGSNTEAFF	TGCGCCAGCAGCTTGTCGGTCCAGGGGAGTAACACTGAAGCTTTCTTT
TRBV3-1/TRBV3-2	12	NA	TRBJ2-5	once	CASSQFPETQYF	TGTGCCAGCAGCCAATTTCCAGAGACTCAGTACTTC
TRBV24-1	15	TRBD1	TRBJ1-5	once	CATSDGGTGDQPQHF	TGTGCCACCAGTGATGGAGGGACAGGGGATCAGCCCCAGCATTTT
TRBV28	17	TRBD2	TRBJ2-5	NA	CASSLTPLAGVRETQYF	TGTGCCAGCAGTTTAACCCCTCTTGCGGGAGTAAGGGAGACCCAGTACTTC
TRBV11-1	14	NA	TRBJ2-6	NA	CASSLRSGANVLTF	TGTGCCAGCAGCTTACGCTCTGGGGCCAACGTCCTGACTTTC